This TCR beta chain comes out of a study of control samples from healthy donors and cancer patients. Trimming removed 1 base from V and 2 bases from J; junction bases left unmatched: 3. Germline CDR1 reads LGHDT; CDR2 reads YNNKEL (reference sequence). This CDR3 has 16 residues. Produced via immunoSEQ multiplex PCR; TCRdb's table is partial and in-frame only. Seen here are about 130,000 clones, 80% to 95% observed once, and the top ten hold roughly 0.54%. Sample: PBMCs. This chain connects TRBV3-1 (or the pseudogene TRBV3-2) to TRBJ2-3; 10 bases agree with TRBD2. This clonotype was sampled from an elderly man with head and neck cancer. This chain's CDR3 is CASSQGTSGHTDTQYF. The CDR3, as DNA: TGTGCCAGCAGCCAAGGGACTAGCGGCCACACAGATACGCAGTATTTT.